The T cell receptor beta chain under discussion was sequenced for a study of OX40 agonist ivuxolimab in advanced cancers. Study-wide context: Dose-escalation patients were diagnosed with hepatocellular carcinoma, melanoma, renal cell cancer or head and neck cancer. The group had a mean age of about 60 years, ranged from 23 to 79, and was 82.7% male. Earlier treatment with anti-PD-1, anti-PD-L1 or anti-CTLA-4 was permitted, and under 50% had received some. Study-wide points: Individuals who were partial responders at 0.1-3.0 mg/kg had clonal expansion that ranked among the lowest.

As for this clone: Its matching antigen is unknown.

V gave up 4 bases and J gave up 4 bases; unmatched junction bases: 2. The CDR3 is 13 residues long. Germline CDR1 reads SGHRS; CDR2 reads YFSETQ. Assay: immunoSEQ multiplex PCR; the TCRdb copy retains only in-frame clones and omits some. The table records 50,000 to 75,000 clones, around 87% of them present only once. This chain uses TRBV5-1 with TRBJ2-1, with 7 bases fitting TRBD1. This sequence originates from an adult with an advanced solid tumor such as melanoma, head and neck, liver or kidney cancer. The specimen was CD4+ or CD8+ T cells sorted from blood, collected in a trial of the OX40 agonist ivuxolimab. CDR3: CASSVGQYNEQFF. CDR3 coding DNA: TGCGCCAGCAGCGTGGGACAGTACAATGAGCAGTTCTTC.